This record looks at one T cell receptor beta chain sequence and its context. V lost 3 bases and J lost 2, with 11 bases in between. CDR1 and CDR2 from the germline V gene are SGHVS and FNYEAQ. The CDR3 runs 14 residues. This record belongs to a study of blood T cell repertoires in COVID-19. TCRdb's table, derived via immunoSEQ multiplex PCR, lists solely in-frame clones and lacks some. Of hundreds of thousands of clones in the sample, 80% were seen once. The material sequenced was PBMCs or T cells enriched from blood (not recorded which). The J gene is TRBJ2-7, the V gene TRBV7-6; unclear D gene. The sequence was collected from a young man with acute COVID-19. The CDR3 loop is CASSFRGGAYEQYF. The DNA for the CDR3 is TGTGCCAGCAGCTTTCGTGGCGGAGCCTACGAGCAGTACTTC.